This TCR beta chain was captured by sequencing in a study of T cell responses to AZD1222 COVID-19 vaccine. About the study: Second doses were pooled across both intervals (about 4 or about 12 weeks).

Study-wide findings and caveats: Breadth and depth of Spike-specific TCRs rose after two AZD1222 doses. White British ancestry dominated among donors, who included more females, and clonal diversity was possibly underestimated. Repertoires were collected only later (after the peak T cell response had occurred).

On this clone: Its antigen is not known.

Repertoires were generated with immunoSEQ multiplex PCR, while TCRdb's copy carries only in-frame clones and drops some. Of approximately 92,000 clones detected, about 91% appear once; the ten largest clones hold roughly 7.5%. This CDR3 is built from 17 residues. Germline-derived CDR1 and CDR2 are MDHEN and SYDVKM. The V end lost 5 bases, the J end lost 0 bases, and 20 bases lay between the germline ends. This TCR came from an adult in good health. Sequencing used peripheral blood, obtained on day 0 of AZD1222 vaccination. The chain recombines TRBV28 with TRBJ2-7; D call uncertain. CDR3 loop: CASSTAGATSLSYEQYF. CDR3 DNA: TGTGCCAGCAGTACGGCTGGCGCCACGTCTCTCTCCTACGAGCAGTACTTC.